The next 18 T cell receptor beta chains were all read from a single sample in a study of cytotoxic CD8 clonotypes in ibrutinib-treated CLL. TCRdb's table, derived via immunoSEQ multiplex PCR, lists solely in-frame clones and lacks some. Of about 130,000 clones listed, 75% to 90% are singletons. This sample comprised PBMCs, obtained after 24 months of ibrutinib treatment. Receptor source: a human donor with chronic lymphocytic leukemia.

CDR3 in amino acids: CASRHDRDRGRNTEAFF. The CDR3 DNA reads as TGTGCCAGCAGACATGACCGGGACAGGGGCCGAAACACTGAAGCTTTCTTT. The V gene is TRBV5-6, the J gene TRBJ1-1; 10 bases map to TRBD1. Trimming took 5 bases from V and 2 from J; bases not matched to a gene: 12. CDR1 is SGHDT and CDR2 is YYEEEE in the germline V gene. The CDR3 loop spans 17 amino acids.

CDR3 DNA sequence: TGTGCCAGCAGCCCCGCAGGTCTTGGAAACACCATATATTTT. Translating gives CASSPAGLGNTIYF. This sequence joins TRBV28 and TRBJ1-3; no clear D gene. Germline V gives CDR1 MDHEN, CDR2 SYDVKM. Deletions cut 6 bases from V and 3 bases from J, with 12 bases between. The CDR3 has 14 amino acids.

The V call is TRBV6-5, the J call TRBJ2-1; the match to TRBD2 covers 8 bases. With 6 bases clipped from V and 7 bases from J, the junction kept 11 bases outside the gene matches. Germline CDR1 reads MNHEY; CDR2 reads SVGAGI. This CDR3 contains 15 residues. The CDR3: CASRPTSEPINEQFF. CDR3 DNA: TGTGCCAGCAGACCGACTAGCGAGCCTATAAATGAGCAGTTCTTC.

A few counts support this clone. The CDR3 loop is CASRPQGTNNYGYTF. The CDR3 DNA sequence: TGCGCCAGCAGGCCCCAGGGGACAAACAACTATGGCTACACCTTC. The V call is TRBV4-1, the J call TRBJ1-2; possible D gene TRBD1, 6 bases. CDR3 length: 15 residues. The germline V and J ends were trimmed by 6 bases and 2 bases, with 16 bases remaining between them. Germline CDR1 MGHRA, CDR2 YSYEKL.

A few counts support this clone. V is TRBV30 and J is TRBJ1-5; weak D call: TRBD1 (5 bases). Germline V CDR1 and CDR2: GTSNPN, SVGIG (reference sequence). Trimming pared 5 bases from V and 0 bases from J, leaving 14 bases between. The CDR3 has 15 amino acids. For the CDR3, the DNA is TGTGCCTGGGGCGCAGGGTTTAATAGCAATCAGCCCCAGCATTTT. It is translated as CAWGAGFNSNQPQHF.

The genes are TRBV5-4 and TRBJ2-5; D possibly uses TRBD1 or TRBD2 (5 bases each). Per germline, CDR1 SGHNT and CDR2 YYREEE (reference sequence). Trimming took 1 base from V and 1 from J, leaving 14 bases between them. This CDR3 comprises 16 residues. The CDR3 coding sequence is TGTGCCAGCAGCTTGAGGGACCCCCTGGCCCAAGAGACCCAGTACTTC. Protein product: CASSLRDPLAQETQYF.

The genes are TRBV2 and TRBJ2-5; a weak D match, TRBD2 (6 bases). CDR3 length equals 15 residues. The V and J ends lost 6 bases and 9 bases respectively, with 23 bases between them. In germline, CDR1 is SNHLY, CDR2 FYNNEI. CDR3 loop: CASREWAGTSWAQYF. The CDR3 DNA follows: TGTGCCAGCAGGGAGTGGGCGGGAACTTCGTGGGCCCAGTACTTC. The full variable domain, rest sourced from reference TRBV2 and TRBJ2-5, is EPEVTQTPSHQVTQMGQEVILRCVPISNHLYFYWYRQILGQKVEFLVSFYNNEISEKSEIFDDQFSVERPDGSNFTLKIRSTKLEDSAMYFCASREWAGTSWAQYFGPGTRLLVL.

The J gene is TRBJ2-7, the V gene TRBV7-9, with 8 bases that match TRBD1. The trim removed 6 bases at V and 6 bases at J, leaving 7 bases unmatched. Germline lookup yields CDR1 SEHNR and CDR2 FQNEAQ (reference sequence). There are 13 residues in the CDR3. The CDR3 region is CASRWTGLSEQYF. DNA for the CDR3: TGTGCCAGCAGATGGACAGGGCTATCCGAGCAGTACTTC.

V is TRBV6-1 and J is TRBJ2-7, with 9 bases identical to TRBD1. The CDR3 loop spans 14 amino acids. Germline-derived CDR1 and CDR2 are MNHNS and SASEGT. V lost 6 bases, J lost 6 bases, and 9 bases stayed unmatched. As DNA, the CDR3 is TGTGCCAGCAGACTGGAGGGACAGGGCAGCGAGCAGTACTTC. This sequence encodes CASRLEGQGSEQYF.

In DNA form, the CDR3 reads TGTGCCAGCAGTTACGGGGACAGGGAATCTGAAGCTTTCTTT. It codes for CASSYGDRESEAFF. This sequence joins TRBV6-6 and TRBJ1-1; 9 bases are a match to TRBD1. The CDR3 totals 14 residues. Germline V gene data show CDR1 as MNHNY and CDR2 as SVGAGI (reference sequence). Losses at the gene ends were 2 bases for V and 6 bases for J; bases not matched to a gene: 4.

The chain couples TRBV2 to TRBJ2-7; D is unclear. The CDR3 spans 12 residues. V lost 4 bases, J lost 9 bases, and 13 bases lay in between. CDR1 SNHLY and CDR2 FYNNEI come from the germline V gene. CDR3 loop: CASSVGPSGQYF. The CDR3 nucleotides read TGTGCCAGCAGTGTAGGTCCATCGGGGCAGTACTTC.

The chain combines TRBV18 with TRBJ2-7; 7 positions match TRBD1. The CDR3 contains 16 residues. Germline V gene lookup returns CDR1 KGHSH and CDR2 LQKENI. The V gene end was trimmed by 5 bases and the J gene end by 1 base; junction bases not matched to a gene: 11. As DNA, the CDR3 is TGTGCCAGCTCAGCCGACCGGGACAGTCCATCCTACGAGCAGTACTTC. This codes for CASSADRDSPSYEQYF.

The V and J genes are TRBV7-8 and TRBJ2-1; TRBD1 aligns across 7 bases. Per germline, CDR1 SGHVS and CDR2 FQNEAQ. J lost 5 bases, V lost 4 bases, and 11 bases had no gene match. The CDR3 sequence is 16 residues long. The CDR3 DNA sequence: TGTGCCAGCAGCTACCCGGTCGGGACAGTCGACAATGAGCAGTTCTTC. This sequence encodes CASSYPVGTVDNEQFF.

V is TRBV4-3 and J is TRBJ1-1; perhaps TRBD1 as D (5 bases). V lost 6 bases and J lost 0, with 8 bases in between. The germline CDR1 and CDR2 sequences are LGHNA and YSLEER. The CDR3 has 13 amino acids. The CDR3 protein is CASRRQMNTEAFF. CDR3 nucleotides: TGCGCCAGCAGACGACAGATGAACACTGAAGCTTTCTTT.

This rearrangement joins TRBV7-2 to TRBJ2-3; 12 bases line up with TRBD2. Per the germline V gene, CDR1 is SGHTA and CDR2 is FQGNSA. The CDR3 covers 16 residues. With V trimmed by 4 bases and J by 2 bases, 4 bases remained unmatched. CDR3 bases: TGTGCCAGCAGCTCTACTAGCGGGGGGAACACAGATACGCAGTATTTT. This sequence encodes CASSSTSGGNTDTQYF.

This sequence joins TRBV12-2 and TRBJ2-3; TRBD2 was called by the table and not checked on the DNA. TRBV12-2 is noted as a pseudogene. The CDR3 runs to 20 residues. The CDR3 sequence: CASRLAKIVGLVPSTDTQYF. CDR3 coding DNA: TGTGCAAGTCGCTTAGCTAAAATAGTTGGACTAGTCCCCAGCACAGATACGCAGTATTTT.

This chain joins TRBV27 and TRBJ2-5; perhaps D is TRBD1 or TRBD2 (5 bases each). The length of the CDR3 is 14 residues. Germline V CDR1 and CDR2: MNHEY, SMNVEV (reference sequence). Trimming left V 6 bases short and J 2 bases short, with 13 bases between. CDR3 residues: CASSIGWGQETQYF. Here the CDR3 DNA reads TGTGCCAGCAGCATAGGGTGGGGGCAAGAGACCCAGTACTTC.

This sequence joins TRBV5-3 and TRBJ2-1, with 10 bases that match TRBD2. TRBV5-3 is an ORF, with its function uncertain. There are 18 residues in the CDR3. The V gene end was trimmed by 4 bases and the J gene end by 1 base; junction bases not matched to a gene: 11. CDR3 protein: CARSRPDSGGPSYNEQFF. DNA of the CDR3: TGTGCCAGAAGCCGACCCGATAGCGGGGGGCCGTCCTACAATGAGCAGTTCTTC.